This entry describes one T cell receptor beta chain. Its antigen is not identified. This entry is derived from a study of T-cell reconstitution after alpha-beta-depleted transplantation in children. Whole-study results and caveats: Surviving recipient T cells and thymic progenitors underlay high day-60 TCRbeta diversity in some patients. T-cell numbers and diversity one year post-transplant derived largely from freshly generated T cells. Reportedly, only several hundred clones from non-depleted graft cells drove alpha-beta T-cell counts at about two months.

The CDR3 covers 15 residues. Library preparation (for TCRbeta) was performed with unique molecular identifiers. One entry per CDR3 protein, called by TCRdb with MiXCR from the PCR reads. The sample lists about 610,000 distinct CDR3 sequences; over 25% were seen once. The sequencing used PBMCs, collected before TCRalphabeta/CD19-depleted stem cell transplant. V usage is TRBV21-1 and J usage is TRBJ1-2; the table's TRBD1 call for D was not verified on the DNA. TRBV21-1 constitutes a pseudogene. The sequence came from a boy less than two years old with Wiskott-Aldrich syndrome, due to receive a stem cell transplant. In DNA form, the CDR3 reads TGTGCCAGCAGCCCAAGAGGGGGACAGGGGGGCGGCTACACCTTC. It is translated as CASSPRGGQGGGYTF.